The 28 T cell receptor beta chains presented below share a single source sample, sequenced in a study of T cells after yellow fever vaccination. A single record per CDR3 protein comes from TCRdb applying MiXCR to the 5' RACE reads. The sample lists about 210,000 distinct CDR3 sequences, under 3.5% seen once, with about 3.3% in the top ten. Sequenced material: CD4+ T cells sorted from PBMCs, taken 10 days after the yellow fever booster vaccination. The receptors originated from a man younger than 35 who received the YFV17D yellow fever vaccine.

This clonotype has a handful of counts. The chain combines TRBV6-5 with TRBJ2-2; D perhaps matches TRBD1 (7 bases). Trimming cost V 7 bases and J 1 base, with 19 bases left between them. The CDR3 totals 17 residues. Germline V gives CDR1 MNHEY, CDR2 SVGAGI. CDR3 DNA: TGTGCCAGCAACTCCCAGAGGCAGGGGGGGAACACCGGGGAGCTGTTTTTT. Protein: CASNSQRQGGNTGELFF.

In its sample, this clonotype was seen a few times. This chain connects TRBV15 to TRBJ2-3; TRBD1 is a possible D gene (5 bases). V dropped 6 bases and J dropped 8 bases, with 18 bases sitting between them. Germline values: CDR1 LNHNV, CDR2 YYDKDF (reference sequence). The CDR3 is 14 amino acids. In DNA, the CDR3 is TGTGCCACCAGTCAAAAGGGGTTTTCAAGTACGCAGTATTTT. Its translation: CATSQKGFSSTQYF.

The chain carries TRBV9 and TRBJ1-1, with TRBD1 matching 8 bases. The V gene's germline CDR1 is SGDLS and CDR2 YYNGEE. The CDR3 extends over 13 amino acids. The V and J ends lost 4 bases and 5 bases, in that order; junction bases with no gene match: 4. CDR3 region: CASSLTGETEAFF. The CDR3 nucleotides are TGTGCCAGCAGCCTGACAGGGGAGACTGAAGCTTTCTTT.

CDR3 amino acids: CASSKGQGVGELFF. The CDR3 nucleotides read TGTGCCAGCAGTAAAGGACAGGGCGTCGGGGAGCTGTTTTTT. The chain carries TRBV6-2 or TRBV6-3 and TRBJ2-2; TRBD1 agrees at 8 bases. Trimming at V came to 5 bases and at J to 7 bases, leaving 6 bases not matched to a gene. The CDR3 is made up of 14 amino acids. The V gene's germline CDR1 is MNHEY and CDR2 SVGEGT.

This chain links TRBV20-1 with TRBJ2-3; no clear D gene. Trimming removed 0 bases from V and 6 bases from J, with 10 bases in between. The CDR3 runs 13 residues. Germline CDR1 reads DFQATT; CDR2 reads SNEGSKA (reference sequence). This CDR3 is CSARENVWDTQYF. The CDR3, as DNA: TGCAGTGCTAGAGAGAACGTCTGGGATACGCAGTATTTT.

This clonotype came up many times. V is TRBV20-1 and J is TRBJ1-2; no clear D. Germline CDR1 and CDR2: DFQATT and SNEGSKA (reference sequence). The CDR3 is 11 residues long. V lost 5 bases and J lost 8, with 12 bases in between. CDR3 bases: TGCAGTGCTCGACCCCCGGGCGGCTACACCTTC. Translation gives CSARPPGGYTF.

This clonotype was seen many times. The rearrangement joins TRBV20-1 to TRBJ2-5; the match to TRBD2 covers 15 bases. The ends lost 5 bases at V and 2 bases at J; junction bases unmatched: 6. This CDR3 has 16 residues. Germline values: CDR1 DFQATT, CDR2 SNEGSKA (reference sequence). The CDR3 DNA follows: TGCAGTGCTTCGTGGACTAGCGGGGGGGTGCAAGAGACCCAGTACTTC. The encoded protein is CSASWTSGGVQETQYF.

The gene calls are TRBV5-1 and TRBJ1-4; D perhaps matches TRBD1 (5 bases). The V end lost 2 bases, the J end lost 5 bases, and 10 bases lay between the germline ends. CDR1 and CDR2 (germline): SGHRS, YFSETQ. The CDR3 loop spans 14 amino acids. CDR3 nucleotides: TGCGCCAGCAGCTTAACAGGTGACAATGAAAAACTGTTTTTT. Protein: CASSLTGDNEKLFF.

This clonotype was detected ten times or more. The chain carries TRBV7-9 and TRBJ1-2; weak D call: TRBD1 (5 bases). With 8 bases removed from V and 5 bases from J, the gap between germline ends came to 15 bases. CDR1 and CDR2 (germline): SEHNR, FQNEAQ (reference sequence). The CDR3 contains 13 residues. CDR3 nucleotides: TGTGCCAGCGTTCCCCAGGGTTGGTATGGCTACACCTTC. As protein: CASVPQGWYGYTF.

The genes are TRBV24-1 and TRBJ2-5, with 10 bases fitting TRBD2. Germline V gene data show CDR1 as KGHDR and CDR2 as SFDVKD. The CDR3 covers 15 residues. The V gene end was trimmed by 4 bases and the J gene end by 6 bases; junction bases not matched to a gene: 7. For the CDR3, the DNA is TGTGCCACCAGTGAGCCCGGGACTAGCGCCAAGACCCAGTACTTC. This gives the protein CATSEPGTSAKTQYF.

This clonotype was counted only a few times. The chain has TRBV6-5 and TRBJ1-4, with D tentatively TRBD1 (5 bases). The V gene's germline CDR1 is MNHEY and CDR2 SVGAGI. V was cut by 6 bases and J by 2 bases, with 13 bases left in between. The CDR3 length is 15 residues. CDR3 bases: TGTGCCAGCAGGACAGTGGCTGGGACTAATGAAAAACTGTTTTTT. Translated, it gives CASRTVAGTNEKLFF.

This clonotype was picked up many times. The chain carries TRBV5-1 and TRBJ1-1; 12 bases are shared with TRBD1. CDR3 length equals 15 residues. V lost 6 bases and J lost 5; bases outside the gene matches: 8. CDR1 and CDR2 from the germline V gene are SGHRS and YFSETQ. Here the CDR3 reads CASNARDRGRTEAFF. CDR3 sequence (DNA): TGCGCCAGCAACGCCCGGGACAGGGGGCGGACTGAAGCTTTCTTT.

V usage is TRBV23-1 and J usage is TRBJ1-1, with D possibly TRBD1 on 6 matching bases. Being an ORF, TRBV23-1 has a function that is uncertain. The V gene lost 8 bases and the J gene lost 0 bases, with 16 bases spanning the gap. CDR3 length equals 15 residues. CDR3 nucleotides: TGCGCCAGCCCCGGAGCAGGGGCCATGAACACTGAAGCTTTCTTT. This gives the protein CASPGAGAMNTEAFF.

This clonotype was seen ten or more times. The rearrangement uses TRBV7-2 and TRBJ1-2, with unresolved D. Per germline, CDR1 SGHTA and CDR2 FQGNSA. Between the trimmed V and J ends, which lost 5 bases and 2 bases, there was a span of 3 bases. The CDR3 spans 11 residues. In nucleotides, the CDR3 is TGTGCCAGCAGCAACAACTATGGCTACACCTTC. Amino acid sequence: CASSNNYGYTF.

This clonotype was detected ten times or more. The CDR3: CASRGQGSGYTF. In DNA form, the CDR3 reads TGTGCCAGCAGGGGACAGGGGAGCGGCTACACCTTC. The rearrangement joins TRBV7-9 to TRBJ1-2; TRBD1 aligns across 10 bases. CDR3 length: 12 amino acids. Germline loops: CDR1 SEHNR, CDR2 FQNEAQ (reference sequence). The trim removed 6 bases at V and 8 bases at J, leaving 3 bases unmatched.

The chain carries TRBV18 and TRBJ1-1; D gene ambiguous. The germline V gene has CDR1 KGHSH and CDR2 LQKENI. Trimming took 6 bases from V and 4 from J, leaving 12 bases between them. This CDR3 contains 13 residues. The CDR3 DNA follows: TGTGCCAGCTCTCCCCGGGTCGTCACTGAAGCTTTCTTT. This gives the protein CASSPRVVTEAFF.

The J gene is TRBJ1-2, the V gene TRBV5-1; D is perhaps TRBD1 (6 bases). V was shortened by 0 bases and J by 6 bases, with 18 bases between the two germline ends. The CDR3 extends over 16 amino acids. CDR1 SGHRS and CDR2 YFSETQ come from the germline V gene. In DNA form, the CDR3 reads TGCGCCAGCAGCTTGGTGGGGGCCCGCTATGGCAATGGCTACACCTTC. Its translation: CASSLVGARYGNGYTF. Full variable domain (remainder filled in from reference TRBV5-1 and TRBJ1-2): KAGVTQTPRYLIKTRGQQVTLSCSPISGHRSVSWYQQTPGQGLQFLFEYFSETQRNKGNFPGRFSGRQFSNSRSEMNVSTLELGDSALYLCASSLVGARYGNGYTFGSGTRLTVV.

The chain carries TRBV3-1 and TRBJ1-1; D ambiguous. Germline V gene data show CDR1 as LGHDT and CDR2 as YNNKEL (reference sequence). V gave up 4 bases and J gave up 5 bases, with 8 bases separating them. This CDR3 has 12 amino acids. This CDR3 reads CASSRAATEAFF. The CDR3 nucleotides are TGTGCCAGCAGCCGAGCGGCAACTGAAGCTTTCTTT.

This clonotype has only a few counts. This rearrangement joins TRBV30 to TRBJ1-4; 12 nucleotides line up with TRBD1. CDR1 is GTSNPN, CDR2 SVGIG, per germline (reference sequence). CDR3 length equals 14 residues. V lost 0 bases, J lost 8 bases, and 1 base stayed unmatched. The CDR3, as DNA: TGTGCCTGGAGTGTGGGACAGGGGGCAGAAAAACTGTTTTTT. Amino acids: CAWSVGQGAEKLFF.

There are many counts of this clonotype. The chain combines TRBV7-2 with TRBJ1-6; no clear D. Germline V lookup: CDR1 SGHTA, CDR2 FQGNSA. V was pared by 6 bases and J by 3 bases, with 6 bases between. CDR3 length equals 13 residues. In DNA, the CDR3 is TGTGCCAGCAGTTCAAGCTATAATTCACCCCTCCACTTT. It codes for CASSSSYNSPLHF.

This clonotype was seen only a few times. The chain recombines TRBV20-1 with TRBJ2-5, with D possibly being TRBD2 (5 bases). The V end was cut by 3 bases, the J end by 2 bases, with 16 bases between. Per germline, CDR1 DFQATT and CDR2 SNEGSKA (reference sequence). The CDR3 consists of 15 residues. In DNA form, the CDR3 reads TGCAGTGCTAGTGGTGCCCCGACTAATCAAGAGACCCAGTACTTC. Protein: CSASGAPTNQETQYF.

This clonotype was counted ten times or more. CDR3: CASSLQTGGVTSQYF. CDR3 nucleotides: TGTGCCAGCAGTTTGCAGACAGGGGGGGTAACGTCCCAGTACTTC. The V call is TRBV28, the J call TRBJ2-5, with 9 positions matching TRBD1. The CDR3 contains 15 residues. The trim removed 3 bases at V and 9 bases at J, leaving 11 bases unmatched. The V gene's germline CDR1 is MDHEN and CDR2 SYDVKM.

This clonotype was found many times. CDR3: CASSLARDSGGPDTQYF. Written as DNA, the CDR3 is TGTGCCAGCAGCTTAGCGCGAGATAGCGGGGGGCCAGATACGCAGTATTTT. The chain has TRBV7-8 and TRBJ2-3; 10 bases match TRBD2. The CDR3 length is 17 residues. V trimming: 0 bases; J trimming: 4 bases; junction bases outside the gene matches: 7. CDR1 is SGHVS, CDR2 FQNEAQ, per germline.

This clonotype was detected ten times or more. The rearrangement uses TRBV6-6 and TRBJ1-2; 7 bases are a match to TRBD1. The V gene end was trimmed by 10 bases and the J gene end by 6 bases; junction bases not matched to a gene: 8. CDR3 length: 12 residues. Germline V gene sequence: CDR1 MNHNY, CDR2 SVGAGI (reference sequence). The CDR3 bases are TGTGCCATCTCCGTAGGGGGCGATGGCTACACCTTC. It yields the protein CAISVGGDGYTF.

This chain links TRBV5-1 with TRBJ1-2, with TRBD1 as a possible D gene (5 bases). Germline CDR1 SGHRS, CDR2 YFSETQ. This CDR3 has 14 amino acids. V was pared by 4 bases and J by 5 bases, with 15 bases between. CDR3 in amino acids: CASSAATVSYGYTF. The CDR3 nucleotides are TGCGCCAGCAGCGCCGCGACAGTTAGTTATGGCTACACCTTC.

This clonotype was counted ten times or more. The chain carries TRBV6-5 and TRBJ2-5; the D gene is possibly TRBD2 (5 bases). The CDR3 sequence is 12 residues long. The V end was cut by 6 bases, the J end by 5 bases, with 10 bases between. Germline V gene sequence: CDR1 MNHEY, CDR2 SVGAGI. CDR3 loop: CASSGVGETQYF. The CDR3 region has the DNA TGTGCCAGCAGCGGGGTCGGTGAGACCCAGTACTTC.

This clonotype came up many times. The CDR3 region is CASSVTGGKQFF. The DNA of the CDR3 is TGTGCCAGCAGCGTCACAGGGGGCAAGCAGTTCTTC. This rearrangement joins TRBV9 to TRBJ2-1; 9 nucleotides match TRBD1. The V gene end was trimmed by 2 bases and the J gene end by 11 bases; junction bases not matched to a gene: 2. This CDR3 region has 12 residues. Germline V lookup: CDR1 SGDLS, CDR2 YYNGEE.

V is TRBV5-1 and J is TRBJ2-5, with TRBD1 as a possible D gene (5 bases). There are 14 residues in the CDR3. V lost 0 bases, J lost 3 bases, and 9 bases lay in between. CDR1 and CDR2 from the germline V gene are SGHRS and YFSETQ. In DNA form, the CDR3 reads TGCGCCAGCAGCTTGGACTCGACAGAAGAGACCCAGTACTTC. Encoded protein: CASSLDSTEETQYF.